These 28 T cell receptor beta chains share one sample of origin, sequenced in a study of T-cell reconstitution after alpha-beta-depleted transplantation in children. It was with unique molecular identifiers that the TCRbeta library was prepared. MiXCR was run by TCRdb on the PCR reads, yielding one entry per CDR3 protein. This table holds under 350,000 distinct CDR3 sequences, 9.9% found once. Specimen: PBMCs from the stem cell graft donor, collected from the stem cell graft. The receptors here all came from a human donor who donated a stem cell graft to a child with SCID.

This clonotype appeared many times. The chain employs TRBV2 and TRBJ1-1; a possible D gene is TRBD1 (5 bases). The V end was cut by 6 bases, the J end by 4 bases, with 9 bases between. CDR3 size: 12 residues. Germline CDR1 is SNHLY and CDR2 is FYNNEI. The CDR3 DNA reads TGTGCCAGCAGCTCAGGGATCACTGAAGCTTTCTTT. This translates into CASSSGITEAFF.

The table lists this clonotype with a few counts. V gene TRBV5-1 combines with J gene TRBJ2-1; D gene unclear. The CDR3 is 12 amino acids. Germline V CDR1 and CDR2: SGHRS, YFSETQ. V gave up 4 bases and J gave up 3 bases, with 5 bases separating them. The CDR3 DNA reads TGCGCCAGCAGCCCCGACTACAATGAGCAGTTCTTC. Amino acids: CASSPDYNEQFF.

The rearrangement links TRBV12-3 or TRBV12-4 to TRBJ1-6; no clear D gene. This CDR3 has 15 amino acids. V was clipped by 7 bases and J by 7 bases, with 17 bases between them. CDR3: CASKRDSSSNSPLHF. For the CDR3, the DNA is TGTGCCAGCAAGAGAGATTCCAGTTCGAATTCACCCCTCCACTTT.

This clonotype was counted a few times. The rearrangement joins TRBV5-1 to TRBJ1-5, with D unresolved. This CDR3 is 14 amino acids long. CDR1 and CDR2 from the germline V gene are SGHRS and YFSETQ. Deletions cut 2 bases from V and 8 bases from J, with 14 bases between. The CDR3 spells CASSLEGSAEPQHF. CDR3 DNA sequence: TGCGCCAGCAGCTTAGAAGGTTCCGCAGAGCCCCAGCATTTT.

The chain has TRBV5-1 and TRBJ2-7; 7 nucleotides agree with TRBD1. Trimming took 4 bases from V and 7 from J; bases not matched to a gene: 5. The CDR3 sequence is 12 residues long. From germline, CDR1 is SGHRS and CDR2 YFSETQ. The CDR3 sequence is CASSATGVEQYF. The CDR3 nucleotides are TGCGCCAGCAGCGCCACAGGGGTAGAGCAGTACTTC.

The chain has TRBV12-3 or TRBV12-4 and TRBJ1-1; D not certain. The V end was cut by 6 bases, the J end by 0 bases, with 8 bases between. The CDR3 is 13 residues long. In DNA form, the CDR3 reads TGTGCCAGCAGCCAACTCGTGAACACTGAAGCTTTCTTT. Translated: CASSQLVNTEAFF.

This chain connects TRBV7-6 to TRBJ2-7; D is uncertain. Germline V CDR1 and CDR2: SGHVS, FNYEAQ. The CDR3 spans 13 residues. The V gene lost 0 bases and the J gene lost 5 bases, with 8 bases spanning the gap. CDR3 sequence reads: CASSLALGNEQYF. In nucleotides, the CDR3 is TGTGCCAGCAGCTTAGCGTTGGGAAACGAGCAGTACTTC. The whole variable domain, remainder taken from reference TRBV7-6 and TRBJ2-7, is GAGVSQSPRYKVTKRGQDVALRCDPISGHVSLYWYRQALGQGPEFLTYFNYEAQQDKSGLPNDRFSAERPEGSISTLTIQRTEQRDSAMYRCASSLALGNEQYFGPGTRLTVT.

J is TRBJ1-6 and V is TRBV29-1; D is uncertain. Germline assignment: CDR1 SQVTM and CDR2 ANQGSEA. V gave up 7 bases and J gave up 4 bases, with 11 bases separating them. The CDR3 extends over 13 amino acids. The DNA for the CDR3 is TGCAGCGCCCGGACCGATTATAATTCACCCCTCCACTTT. This encodes CSARTDYNSPLHF.

J is TRBJ2-1 and V is TRBV6-1, with D maybe TRBD1 (6 bases). CDR3 length: 16 residues. V lost 6 bases and J 4 bases, leaving 19 bases between the germline ends. The germline gives CDR1 MNHNS, CDR2 SASEGT. The CDR3 DNA is TGTGCCAGCAGAAATTTAGCGTGGGGGCTATACAATGAGCAGTTCTTC. This gives the protein CASRNLAWGLYNEQFF.

This clonotype was seen many times. The chain couples TRBV12-3 or TRBV12-4 to TRBJ1-5; no definite D call. Trimming took off 10 bases at V and 1 base at J, with 5 bases between the two ends. CDR3 length equals 11 residues. The CDR3 here is CAIGSNQPQHF. CDR3 DNA sequence: TGTGCCATCGGGAGCAATCAGCCCCAGCATTTT.

V usage is TRBV20-1 and J usage is TRBJ1-1; D is unclear. Trimming took off 6 bases at V and 6 bases at J, with 17 bases between the two ends. Germline loops: CDR1 DFQATT, CDR2 SNEGSKA (reference sequence). The CDR3 runs 13 residues. CDR3 DNA sequence: TGCAGTGCAAAGGGTGAGGCGGGCCCTGAAGCTTTCTTT. It codes for CSAKGEAGPEAFF.

The chain couples TRBV7-8 to TRBJ2-7; 8 bases match TRBD1. V shed 1 base, J shed 5 bases, and the junction held 4 bases outside the gene matches. The germline V gene encodes CDR1 SGHVS and CDR2 FQNEAQ. The CDR3 spans 14 residues. Written as DNA, the CDR3 is TGTGCCAGCAGCTTAGTGGGACAGGCGCACGAGCAGTACTTC. Translating gives CASSLVGQAHEQYF.

This clonotype appeared a few times. The chain has TRBV11-2 and TRBJ2-3; a weak D match, TRBD2 (6 bases). This CDR3 is 15 amino acids long. From germline, CDR1 is SGHAT and CDR2 FQNNGV. V was pared by 2 bases and J by 6 bases, with 15 bases between. The CDR3 sequence is CASSLTAGTGDTQYF. The CDR3, as DNA: TGTGCCAGCAGCTTAACCGCCGGGACTGGGGATACGCAGTATTTT.

For this clonotype: A much larger clone sits a single nucleotide away, making a read error possible. This chain joins TRBV29-1 and TRBJ2-2, with unresolved D. There are 12 residues in the CDR3. The V gene lost 0 bases and the J gene lost 7 bases, with 6 bases spanning the gap. CDR1 is SQVTM, CDR2 ANQGSEA, per germline. The CDR3 coding sequence is TGCAGCGTTGAAGAAGATAGCGGGGAGCTGTTTTTT. This translates into CSVEEDSGELFF.

There are many counts of this clonotype. The rearrangement joins TRBV29-1 to TRBJ2-3; a possible D gene is TRBD1 (5 bases). CDR3 length equals 15 residues. Germline V gene lookup returns CDR1 SQVTM and CDR2 ANQGSEA. Trimming removed 4 bases at V and 1 base at J, with 15 bases between. CDR3 protein: CSVAIRAGRTDTQYF. In nucleotides, the CDR3 is TGCAGCGTTGCGATACGGGCAGGGCGCACAGATACGCAGTATTTT.

This chain links TRBV5-1 with TRBJ2-1; D is uncertain. V shed 0 bases and J shed 7 bases, with 14 bases lying between them. The CDR3 spans 15 residues. Germline lookup yields CDR1 SGHRS and CDR2 YFSETQ. The CDR3 nucleotides are TGCGCCAGCAGCTTGGCCAGTTATAGTCCGAATGAGCAGTTCTTC. Translation gives CASSLASYSPNEQFF.

In its sample, this clonotype was seen a few times. V gene TRBV20-1 combines with J gene TRBJ2-6, with D perhaps matching TRBD1 or TRBD2 (5 bases each). The CDR3 totals 20 residues. From germline, CDR1 is DFQATT and CDR2 SNEGSKA (reference sequence). V lost 1 base and J lost 4, with 26 bases in between. CDR3 nucleotides: TGCAGTGCTAGAGTTGGGGGAATAAATCCCCCTAAAGCGGGGGCCAACGTCCTGACTTTC. It codes for CSARVGGINPPKAGANVLTF.

This clonotype came up a few times. This chain joins TRBV12-3 or TRBV12-4 and TRBJ1-1; D gene unclear. V dropped 5 bases and J dropped 5 bases, with 12 bases sitting between them. This CDR3 contains 13 residues. The CDR3 region has the DNA TGTGCCAGCAGTGCGGTCCTGGGGACTGAAGCTTTCTTT. Amino acid sequence: CASSAVLGTEAFF.

This clonotype was recorded many times. The chain combines TRBV5-1 with TRBJ1-1, with a possible D match to TRBD1 (6 bases). Germline V gene data show CDR1 as SGHRS and CDR2 as YFSETQ. Trimming removed 2 bases from V and 4 bases from J, with 9 bases in between. The CDR3 is made up of 13 amino acids. CDR3 amino acids: CASSLQGGTEAFF. CDR3 in DNA: TGCGCCAGCAGCTTACAGGGTGGCACTGAAGCTTTCTTT.

This clonotype has a count of ten or more. The rearrangement links TRBV24-1 to TRBJ2-3, with D possibly TRBD1 on 6 matching bases. Germline CDR1 is KGHDR and CDR2 is SFDVKD. The V end lost 5 bases, the J end lost 3 bases, and 11 bases lay between the germline ends. The CDR3 runs to 14 residues. The CDR3, as DNA: TGTGCCACCAGTGGCCCCACAGGGACAGATACGCAGTATTTT. It yields the protein CATSGPTGTDTQYF.

In this sample, this clonotype turned up many times. The V gene is TRBV5-5, the J gene TRBJ1-5, with TRBD1 as a possible D gene (5 bases). The CDR3 is made up of 15 amino acids. Trimming removed 4 bases at V and 6 bases at J, with 17 bases between. CDR1 and CDR2 from the germline V gene are SGHKS and YYEKEE (reference sequence). This CDR3 reads CASSLLRGEGQPQHF. In DNA, the CDR3 is TGTGCCAGCAGCCTGCTGCGGGGGGAAGGTCAGCCCCAGCATTTT.

V is TRBV12-3 or TRBV12-4 and J is TRBJ1-5, with 8 bases matching TRBD1. Trimming cost V 6 bases and J 6 bases; bases outside gene matches: 7. The CDR3 runs 14 residues. The CDR3 sequence is CASSPTQGAQPQHF. The CDR3 nucleotides read TGTGCCAGCAGCCCCACCCAGGGGGCTCAGCCCCAGCATTTT.

This clonotype was observed a few times. This chain links TRBV24-1 with TRBJ2-1; D tentatively fits TRBD1 or TRBD2 (5 bases each). There are 13 residues in the CDR3. CDR1 and CDR2 (germline): KGHDR, SFDVKD. Between the trimmed V and J ends, which lost 5 bases and 10 bases, there was a span of 14 bases. CDR3 sequence reads: CATSGGPIKEQFF. DNA of the CDR3: TGTGCCACCAGTGGGGGACCGATTAAAGAGCAGTTCTTC.

This clonotype was counted a single time. This chain joins TRBV5-1 and TRBJ2-2; D possibly uses TRBD1 or TRBD2 (6 bases each). The CDR3 length is 19 residues. The germline CDR1 and CDR2 sequences are SGHRS and YFSETQ. Trimming pared 1 base from V and 10 bases from J, leaving 29 bases between. The CDR3 is CASSLKWFGQQGGSEELFF. CDR3 coding DNA: TGCGCCAGCAGCTTGAAATGGTTCGGTCAACAGGGAGGCTCGGAGGAGCTGTTTTTT.

This clonotype came up many times. The chain links TRBV4-1 to TRBJ1-6; D uncertain. V gave up 4 bases and J gave up 3 bases, with 10 bases separating them. The CDR3 runs 15 residues. Germline V gene sequence: CDR1 MGHRA, CDR2 YSYEKL. The CDR3 sequence is CASSPRTDYNSPLHF. In DNA form, the CDR3 reads TGCGCCAGCAGCCCCAGGACGGACTATAATTCACCCCTCCACTTT.

The chain carries TRBV6-1 and TRBJ2-5, with 7 bases identical to TRBD1. CDR3 length: 15 residues. Germline V gives CDR1 MNHNS, CDR2 SASEGT. V gave up 2 bases and J gave up 2 bases; unmatched junction bases: 5. CDR3 sequence: CASSEWGQIQETQYF. CDR3 in DNA: TGTGCCAGCAGTGAATGGGGACAGATACAAGAGACCCAGTACTTC.

The rearrangement links TRBV7-7 to TRBJ2-1; weak D call: TRBD1 (5 bases). Germline V gene data show CDR1 as SSHAT and CDR2 as FNYEAQ (reference sequence). The CDR3 has 13 amino acids. Trimming took 3 bases from V and 8 from J, leaving 11 bases between them. CDR3 region: CASSFSRADEQFF. The DNA of the CDR3 is TGTGCCAGCAGCTTTTCCAGGGCGGATGAGCAGTTCTTC.

This clonotype was picked up a small number of times. The CDR3 DNA reads as TGTGCCAGCAGCCAAGATCGATCCCTAGCGGGTATAAGAACCACAGATACGCAGTATTTT. Translated: CASSQDRSLAGIRTTDTQYF. The chain carries TRBV4-2 and TRBJ2-3, with 8 positions matching TRBD2. Germline V lookup: CDR1 LGHNA, CDR2 YNFKEQ. This CDR3 contains 20 residues. J gave up 2 bases and V 0 bases, and 16 bases lay outside the gene matches.